This T cell receptor beta chain was captured by sequencing in a study of cytomegalovirus exposure and HLA in healthy donors. The CDR3 totals 17 residues. Trimming at V came to 0 bases and at J to 3 bases, leaving 7 bases not matched to a gene. Germline V CDR1 and CDR2: SGHNT, YYREEE (reference sequence). Vbeta (60) and Jbeta (13) primers were used in the PCR. The repertoire was sequenced with immunoSEQ multiplex PCR; TCRdb's copy has only in-frame clones and lacks some. The repertoire holds 150,000 to 180,000 clones, roughly 83% seen once, with less than 10% in the top ten. The sequenced sample was PBMCs. The TCR originated in a man younger than 40 in good health and CMV-seropositive. This sequence joins TRBV5-4 and TRBJ2-4; 9 nucleotides line up with TRBD2. The CDR3 DNA reads as TGTGCCAGCAGCTTGGAGGGACTAGCTACCGACAAAAACATTCAGTACTTC. Amino acid sequence: CASSLEGLATDKNIQYF.